Sequencing of this T cell receptor (beta chain) was carried out in a study of T cell repertoires in cytomegalovirus infection. MiXCR was run by TCRdb on the reads, yielding one entry per CDR3 protein. Here the sample spans approximately 490,000 distinct CDR3 sequences, about 10% being singletons. This clonotype was counted ten times or more. CDR1 and CDR2 (germline): MDHEN, SYDVKM. V lost 3 bases to trimming and J lost 4 bases; unmatched junction nucleotides: 9. The CDR3 sequence is 16 residues long. The source is a human donor in good health (CMV status not recorded). Some clones in this sample may be carry-over from other donors' samples. Sequenced sample: PBMCs. The chain has TRBV28 and TRBJ2-1; 7 bases line up with TRBD2. For the CDR3, the DNA is TGTGCCAGCAGTTTCGCGCGCGGGAGCCGATACAATGAGCAGTTCTTC. It encodes CASSFARGSRYNEQFF.